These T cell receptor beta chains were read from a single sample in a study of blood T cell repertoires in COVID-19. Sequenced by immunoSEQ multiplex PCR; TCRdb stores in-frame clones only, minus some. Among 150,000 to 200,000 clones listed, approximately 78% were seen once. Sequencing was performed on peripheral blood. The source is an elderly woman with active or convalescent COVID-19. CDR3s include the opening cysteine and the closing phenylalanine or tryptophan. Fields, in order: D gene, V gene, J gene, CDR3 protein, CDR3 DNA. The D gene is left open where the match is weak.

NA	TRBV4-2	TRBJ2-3	CASSQDLEITDTQYF	TGTGCCAGCAGCCAAGATTTGGAGATCACAGATACGCAGTATTTT
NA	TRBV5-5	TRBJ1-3	CASSPPREAGNTIYF	TGTGCCAGCAGCCCCCCCCGGGAGGCTGGAAACACCATATATTTT
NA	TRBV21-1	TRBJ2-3	CASSPRRGF	TGTGCCAGCAGCCCCAGACGGGGATTT
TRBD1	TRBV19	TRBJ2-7	CASSLTGQAYEQYF	TGTGCCAGTAGTTTGACAGGGCAGGCCTACGAGCAGTACTTC
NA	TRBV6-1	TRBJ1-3	CASSAGSPFSGNTIYF	TGTGCCAGCAGTGCAGGCTCTCCATTCTCTGGAAACACCATATATTTT
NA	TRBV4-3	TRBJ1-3	CASSQERLTSGNTIYF	TGCGCCAGCAGCCAAGAGAGACTGACCTCTGGAAACACCATATATTTT
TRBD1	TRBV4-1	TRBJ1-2	CASSQPTGMKYGYTF	TGCGCCAGCAGCCAACCGACAGGGATGAAGTATGGCTACACCTTC
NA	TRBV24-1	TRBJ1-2	CATQQANYGYTF	TGTGCCACCCAACAAGCTAACTATGGCTACACCTTC
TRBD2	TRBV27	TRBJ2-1	CASSHGLAGNEQFF	TGTGCCAGCAGTCACGGACTAGCGGGAAATGAGCAGTTCTTC
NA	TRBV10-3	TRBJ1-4	CAISGSTGREKLFF	TGTGCCATCAGTGGATCAACAGGGCGGGAAAAACTGTTTTTT